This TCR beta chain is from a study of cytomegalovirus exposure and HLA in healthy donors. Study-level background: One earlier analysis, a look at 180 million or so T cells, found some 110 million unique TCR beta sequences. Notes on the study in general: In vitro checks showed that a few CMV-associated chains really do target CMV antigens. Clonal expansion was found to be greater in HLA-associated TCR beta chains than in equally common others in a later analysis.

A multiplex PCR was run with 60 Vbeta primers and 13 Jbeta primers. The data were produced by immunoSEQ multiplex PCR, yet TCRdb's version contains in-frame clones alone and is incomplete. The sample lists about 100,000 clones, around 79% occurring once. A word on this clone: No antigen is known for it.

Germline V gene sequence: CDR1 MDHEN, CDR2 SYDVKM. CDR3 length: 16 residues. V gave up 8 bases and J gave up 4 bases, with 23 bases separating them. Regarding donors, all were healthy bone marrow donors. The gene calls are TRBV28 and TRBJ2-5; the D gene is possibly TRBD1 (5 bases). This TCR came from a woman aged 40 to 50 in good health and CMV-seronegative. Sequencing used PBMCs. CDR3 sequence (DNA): TGTGCCAGCCGAACTCCCATAACCCAGGGTGGAGAGACCCAGTACTTC. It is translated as CASRTPITQGGETQYF.